This is a list of T cell receptor beta chains from one sample in a study of OX40 agonist ivuxolimab in advanced cancers. Sequencing was performed with immunoSEQ multiplex PCR; in TCRdb, only in-frame clones are kept and a portion is missing. The table has roughly 30,000 clones, roughly 90% seen once; the top ten hold roughly 15%. Sequenced here: CD4+ or CD8+ T cells sorted from blood, sampled in a trial of the OX40 agonist ivuxolimab. These receptors all stem from an adult with an advanced solid tumor such as melanoma, head and neck, liver or kidney cancer. Both conserved end residues are part of each CDR3. The order of the fields is clone size, V gene, J gene, D gene, CDR3 DNA, CDR3 protein. D genes are given only for firm matches. Expanded clones are given a class, and other clones once, few, many or no size at all.

>-|TRBV4-1|TRBJ2-7|TRBD2
TGCGCCAGCAGCCAAGTGAGGACTAGCGGGAGGTCTTACGAGCAGTACTTC
CASSQVRTSGRSYEQYF
>-|TRBV7-2|TRBJ2-7|-
TGTGCCAGCGCCCCTCGGGGGAGGAACTACGAGCAGTACTTC
CASAPRGRNYEQYF
>-|TRBV27|TRBJ2-5|-
TGTGCCAGCAGTTTATCAGGGGAGACCCAGTACTTC
CASSLSGETQYF
>-|TRBV11-1|TRBJ2-2|-
TGTGCCAGCAGCTACCCACAGGACCGCACCGGGGAGCTGTTTTTT
CASSYPQDRTGELFF
>-|TRBV27|TRBJ2-5|TRBD2
TGTGCCAGCAGTCTGGACGGGACTAGCGGTCAAGAGACCCAGTACTTC
CASSLDGTSGQETQYF
>-|TRBV29-1|TRBJ2-1|TRBD2
TGCAGCGTTGAAGCAGGGACTAGCGGGAGGAATGAGCAGTTCTTC
CSVEAGTSGRNEQFF
>-|TRBV29-1|TRBJ1-2|-
TGCAGCGTTGAGCGGACACCCCCTAACTATGGCTACACCTTC
CSVERTPPNYGYTF
>-|TRBV7-6|TRBJ2-3|-
TGTGCCAGCAGCTTAGGGACCTTGACAGGTTCAGGGTCAGATACGCAGTATTTT
CASSLGTLTGSGSDTQYF
>-|TRBV7-2|TRBJ1-3|TRBD1
TGTGCCAGCAGCTCGTTGACAGGGGGAAACACCATATATTTT
CASSSLTGGNTIYF
>-|TRBV7-9|TRBJ1-1|-
TGTGCCAGCAGCTTAGCGCTCAGGGTTGGGACTGAAGCTTTCTTT
CASSLALRVGTEAFF
>once|TRBV10-3|TRBJ2-7|TRBD1
TGTGCCATCAGTGAGCTGGGACAGGGCCTATCCTACGAGCAGTACTTC
CAISELGQGLSYEQYF
>once|TRBV11-3|TRBJ2-7|TRBD1
TGTGCCAGCAGCTTAGGGACAGGGCCGCAGTACTTC
CASSLGTGPQYF
>once|TRBV28|TRBJ1-2|TRBD1
TGTGCCAGCAGTTTATCCCGGGTGAGACAGGGGGACTATGGCTACACCTTC
CASSLSRVRQGDYGYTF
>-|TRBV27|TRBJ2-7|TRBD2
TGTGCCAGCAGCTACCGAGCGGGGCACTCCTACGAGCAGTACTTC
CASSYRAGHSYEQYF
>-|TRBV7-3|TRBJ2-1|TRBD2
TGTGCCAGCAGCTCTAGCGGGAGTTCGAATGAGCAGTTCTTC
CASSSSGSSNEQFF
>-|TRBV6-5|TRBJ2-1|-
TGTGCCAGCAGTTACTCGGGGGGAGGTGGTAATGAGCAGTTCTTC
CASSYSGGGGNEQFF
>-|TRBV7-9|TRBJ1-5|TRBD1
TGTGCCAGCAGCTTAGGACAGGGGTACAATCAGCCCCAGCATTTT
CASSLGQGYNQPQHF
>few|TRBV20-1|TRBJ1-1|-
TGCAGTGCTAGGGACGGGGAGGGAGCTTTCTTT
CSARDGEGAFF
>-|TRBV7-9|TRBJ2-1|-
TGTGCCAGCAGCGGGAGACTAGGGTCCTACAATGAGCAGTTCTTC
CASSGRLGSYNEQFF
>-|TRBV5-6|TRBJ2-3|-
TGTGCCAGCAGCTTGGTTGGCCGGCAAACAGATACGCAGTATTTT
CASSLVGRQTDTQYF
>-|TRBV10-3|TRBJ2-7|-
TGTGCCATCAGTGATCCCCGAGTACTCGAGCAGTACTTC
CAISDPRVLEQYF
>few|TRBV7-9|TRBJ1-3|-
TGTGCCAGCAGCTTATCAGGTTCCTCTGGAAACACCATATATTTT
CASSLSGSSGNTIYF
>-|TRBV5-1|TRBJ2-2|-
TGCGCCAGCAGCTGGGAAGGTGGAGGTAACACCGGGGAGCTGTTTTTT
CASSWEGGGNTGELFF
>few|TRBV29-1|TRBJ2-3|-
TGCAGCGTTCACCGGGCCCCGTTGGGAGCAGATACGCAGTATTTT
CSVHRAPLGADTQYF
>-|TRBV5-4|TRBJ2-1|-
TGTGCCAGCAGCTTGGCCGTCAGCCCGACCCACAATGAGCAGTTCTTC
CASSLAVSPTHNEQFF
>-|TRBV7-2|TRBJ2-5|-
TGTGCCAGCAGCCTAGTTGGGGTAGGGGCTGAGACCCAGTACTTC
CASSLVGVGAETQYF
>-|TRBV19|TRBJ1-2|-
TGTGCCAGTCAGACTCTCCTTAACTATGGCTACACCTTC
CASQTLLNYGYTF
>-|TRBV7-8|TRBJ1-1|-
TGTGCCAGCAGCTTAGGTGGGGCTGAAGCTTTCTTT
CASSLGGAEAFF
>once|TRBV29-1|TRBJ2-1|-
TGCAGCGTTGAAGATCAAACGCTGCCCTACAATGAGCAGTTCTTC
CSVEDQTLPYNEQFF
>-|TRBV18|TRBJ1-1|-
TGTGCCAGCTCACCCCCCGAGGGGGGGACTGAAGCTTTCTTT
CASSPPEGGTEAFF
>-|TRBV27|TRBJ2-5|-
TGTGCCAGCAGGAAGATGACAGGTTCCGAGACCCAGTACTTC
CASRKMTGSETQYF
>-|TRBV29-1|TRBJ2-7|-
TGCAGCGTTGAATCCGACAGTTTCGGCTCCTACGAGCAGTACTTC
CSVESDSFGSYEQYF
>-|TRBV19|TRBJ1-2|-
TGTGCCAGTGATGCCGGTGGGTATGGATACACCTTC
CASDAGGYGYTF
>-|TRBV7-8|TRBJ2-1|TRBD2
TGTGCCAGCAGCCCAGGGACTAGCGGCTACAATGAGCAGTTCTTC
CASSPGTSGYNEQFF
>-|TRBV7-3|TRBJ2-7|-
TGTGCCAGCAGCTTAGGGGGACCCGACGAGCAGTACTTC
CASSLGGPDEQYF
>-|TRBV11-3|TRBJ2-1|-
TGTGCCAGCAGCCAACAGGGTGAGCCCTACAATGAGCAGTTCTTC
CASSQQGEPYNEQFF
>-|TRBV11-1|TRBJ2-1|TRBD2
TGTGCCAGCAGCTCGTCCGGGACTAGCGCATCCCCCTATTACAATGAGCAGTTCTTC
CASSSSGTSASPYYNEQFF
>-|TRBV29-1|TRBJ2-1|-
TGCAGCGTTGAAACGGGGGTTGAGTACAATGAGCAGTTCTTC
CSVETGVEYNEQFF
>-|TRBV7-9|TRBJ2-7|-
TGTGCCAGCAGCCCGCGGGACGGCTCCTACGAGCAGTACTTC
CASSPRDGSYEQYF
>-|TRBV7-8|TRBJ1-4|-
TGTGCCAGCAGCGGGAGGGTTGGGAGGAATGAAAAACTGTTTTTT
CASSGRVGRNEKLFF
>-|TRBV18|TRBJ2-6|-
TGTGCCAGCTCACCACGTATACAGGGAGAGTCTGGGGCCAACGTCCTGACTTTC
CASSPRIQGESGANVLTF
>few|TRBV27|TRBJ2-5|TRBD2
TGTGCCAGCAGTCCCCGGACTAGTGGAGAGACCCAGTACTTC
CASSPRTSGETQYF
>-|TRBV12-5|TRBJ2-1|TRBD2
TGTGCTAGTGGTTTGGTAGAAGTAGCGGGAGGCTACAATGAGCAGTTCTTC
CASGLVEVAGGYNEQFF
>-|TRBV9|TRBJ2-1|-
TGTGCCAGCAGCGTAGCCGGGACAACATACAATGAGCAGTTCTTC
CASSVAGTTYNEQFF
>few|TRBV18|TRBJ1-3|TRBD1
TGTGCCAGCTCACTAACCGGGACAGGGTCTGGAAACACCATATATTTT
CASSLTGTGSGNTIYF
>-|TRBV27|TRBJ1-2|-
TGTGCCAGCAGACCTAAGTTGGGGTCATATGGCTACACCTTC
CASRPKLGSYGYTF
>-|TRBV9|TRBJ2-1|-
TGTGCCAGCAGCGTACCCGTGGACTCTTACTCCTACAATGAGCAGTTCTTC
CASSVPVDSYSYNEQFF
>-|TRBV9|TRBJ2-7|-
TGTGCCAGCAGCTTATCCCCCTCCTACGAGCAGTACTTC
CASSLSPSYEQYF
>few|TRBV5-6|TRBJ2-7|-
TGTGCCAGCAGCTTGGAGGTCGACGAGCAGTACTTC
CASSLEVDEQYF
>once|TRBV7-8|TRBJ2-7|-
TGTGCCAGCAGCTCTGACGGGACCTTTTACGAGCAGTACTTC
CASSSDGTFYEQYF
>-|TRBV6-1|TRBJ2-1|TRBD1
TGTGCCAGCAGGACGGGACAGGGCTCCTACAATGAGCAGTTCTTC
CASRTGQGSYNEQFF
>once|TRBV27|TRBJ2-1|-
TGTGCCAGCAGTTTTAGCTCCTACAATGAGCAGTTCTTC
CASSFSSYNEQFF
>-|TRBV4-1|TRBJ2-7|TRBD2
TGCGCCAGCAGCCAAGCGGCGGGAGCTGCCTACGAGCAGTACTTC
CASSQAAGAAYEQYF
>-|TRBV7-8|TRBJ2-3|-
TGTGCCAGCAGCTTAGAAGACTATAGCACAGATACGCAGTATTTT
CASSLEDYSTDTQYF
>-|TRBV7-9|TRBJ2-3|-
TGTGCCAGCAGCCTCCTAGGGGGTAGCACAGATACGCAGTATTTT
CASSLLGGSTDTQYF
>-|TRBV6-5|TRBJ2-7|TRBD1
TGTGCCAGCAGTGCAGGGACAGGGGACCCCTACGAGCAGTACTTC
CASSAGTGDPYEQYF
>-|TRBV28|TRBJ2-5|-
TGTGCCACTTGTCCCGGTGGGGAGACCCAGTACTTC
CATCPGGETQYF
>-|TRBV13|TRBJ1-6|TRBD1
TGTGCCAGCAGGTCCGGGACAGGGTCTTCGGATAATTCACCCCTCCACTTT
CASRSGTGSSDNSPLHF
>few|TRBV7-8|TRBJ2-1|-
TGTGCCAGCAGCTTATTGGCAAATGAGCAGTTCTTC
CASSLLANEQFF